The 25 T cell receptor beta chains given below trace back to one sample, sequenced in a study of T cell repertoires in cytomegalovirus infection. TCRdb processed the reads anew with MiXCR; each CDR3 protein has one entry. In the table there are about 830,000 distinct CDR3 sequences, about 31% of which are singletons. These receptors have no known antigen. This sample comprised cultured CD8+ T cells from PBMCs, obtained from culture after CMV antigen stimulation. Receptors were obtained from a human donor in good health (CMV status not recorded). Some clones in this sample may be carry-over from other donors' samples.

The genes are TRBV12-3 or TRBV12-4 and TRBJ1-2, with D possibly matching TRBD1 (5 bases). Trimming shortened V by 1 base and J by 4 bases, and 10 bases separated the two germline ends. The CDR3 is 14 residues long. The CDR3 loop reads CASSLGGVIYGYTF. The CDR3 DNA reads as TGTGCCAGCAGTTTAGGGGGCGTTATCTATGGCTACACCTTC.

The V and J genes are TRBV15 and TRBJ1-5; TRBD1 matches at 9 bases. From germline, CDR1 is LNHNV and CDR2 YYDKDF (reference sequence). The junction had 9 bases not matched to a gene; V was cut back by 5 bases and J by 7 bases. The CDR3 is made up of 15 amino acids. Here the CDR3 DNA reads TGTGCCACCAGCTTCGACAGGGGGTTAGTCCAGCCCCAGCATTTT. Its protein product is CATSFDRGLVQPQHF.

The chain carries TRBV20-1 and TRBJ2-7, with 9 bases fitting TRBD1. Germline loops: CDR1 DFQATT, CDR2 SNEGSKA (reference sequence). V lost 3 bases, J lost 3 bases, and 6 bases stayed unmatched. The CDR3 covers 14 residues. The CDR3 loop reads CSASAGTGHYEQYV. Written as DNA, the CDR3 is TGCAGTGCTAGCGCCGGGACAGGGCACTACGAGCAGTACGTC.

This chain uses TRBV12-3 or TRBV12-4 with TRBJ2-5; TRBD1 might be the D (7 bases). The CDR3 covers 14 residues. V was trimmed by 5 bases and J by 4 bases, leaving 14 bases between them. CDR3 in DNA: TGTGCCAGCAGTGATCAGGGGGGAACAGAGACCCAGTACTTC. Protein product: CASSDQGGTETQYF.

The V and J genes are TRBV7-9 and TRBJ2-7, with D perhaps assigned TRBD1 or TRBD2 (5 bases each). CDR1 is SEHNR and CDR2 is FQNEAQ in the germline V gene (reference sequence). Trimming left V 5 bases short and J 4 bases short, with 21 bases between. The CDR3 spans 16 residues. The DNA for the CDR3 is TGTGCCAGCAGCCACTTTTTGGGGGTGTTTCGTTACGAGCAGTACTTC. It encodes CASSHFLGVFRYEQYF.

This clonotype came up a few times. This chain joins TRBV6-6 and TRBJ2-7; no clear D. CDR3 length equals 12 residues. Trimming pared 5 bases from V and 5 bases from J, leaving 10 bases between. Germline assignment: CDR1 MNHNY and CDR2 SVGAGI (reference sequence). The CDR3 loop reads CASSPGSNEQYV. DNA for the CDR3: TGTGCCAGCAGTCCCGGGTCAAACGAGCAGTACGTC.

The chain has TRBV10-3 and TRBJ1-1; 10 nucleotides match TRBD1. Unmatched junction bases numbered 9, after V lost 7 bases and J lost 1 base. From germline, CDR1 is ENHRY and CDR2 SYGVKD. The CDR3 is 16 residues long. DNA for the CDR3: TGTGCCATCACCCACCGGGACAGGGGCCCGAACACTGAAGCTTTCTTT. Its protein product is CAITHRDRGPNTEAFF.

This clonotype was counted many times. V and J are TRBV6-5 and TRBJ2-3; 13 bases align to TRBD2. V lost 4 bases to trimming and J lost 6 bases; unmatched junction nucleotides: 4. This CDR3 region has 15 residues. Germline CDR1 is MNHEY and CDR2 is SVGAGI. CDR3 sequence (DNA): TGTGCCAGCAGTTGGACTAGCGGGGGCGGGGATACGCAGTATTTT. This encodes CASSWTSGGGDTQYF.

Only a few counts were recorded for this clonotype. This chain links TRBV27 with TRBJ2-2; D remains unclear. V was trimmed by 5 bases and J by 1 base, leaving 17 bases between them. This CDR3 spans 17 amino acids. The germline V gene encodes CDR1 MNHEY and CDR2 SMNVEV (reference sequence). The DNA of the CDR3 is TGTGCCAGCAGTGCCGGCCTTTCCATTATGAACACCGGGGAGCTGTTTTTT. This encodes CASSAGLSIMNTGELFF.

The V and J genes are TRBV12-3 or TRBV12-4 and TRBJ2-3; 7 bases agree with TRBD2. The CDR3 sequence is 15 residues long. Trimming cost V 5 bases and J 6 bases; bases outside gene matches: 11. CDR3 coding DNA: TGTGCCAGCAGTCCCGACACCGAACTAGCGGATACGCAGTATTTT. It specifies CASSPDTELADTQYF.

At least ten counts were recorded for this clonotype. The chain uses TRBV2 and TRBJ1-2, with D possibly being TRBD1 (5 bases). Germline V gene lookup returns CDR1 SNHLY and CDR2 FYNNEI. Between the trimmed V and J ends, which lost 4 bases and 5 bases, there was a span of 14 bases. This CDR3 region has 14 residues. The CDR3 DNA reads as TGTGCCAGCAGTGGTTGGGGGACGGAATATGGCTACACCTTC. It specifies CASSGWGTEYGYTF.

The count of this clonotype is one. The chain joins TRBV10-3 to TRBJ2-7, with 7 positions matching TRBD2. CDR1 ENHRY and CDR2 SYGVKD come from the germline V gene. The CDR3 is made up of 14 amino acids. Trimming took 6 bases from V and 0 from J; bases not matched to a gene: 5. The chain's CDR3 is CAIRVGTTSYEQYF. For the CDR3, the DNA is TGTGCCATCAGAGTAGGGACTACCTCCTACGAGCAGTACTTC.

This chain joins TRBV12-3 or TRBV12-4 and TRBJ2-7; 11 bases map to TRBD2. V dropped 6 bases and J dropped 3; count of bases not matched to a gene: 7. The CDR3 consists of 15 residues. CDR3 nucleotides: TGTGCCAGCAGCTTACTAGCGGGGGACTTCTACGAGCAGTACTTC. The encoded protein is CASSLLAGDFYEQYF.

Turning to this clonotype: Possible read error: a much larger clone is one base away. The rearrangement links TRBV7-8 to TRBJ1-6; D is possibly TRBD1 (5 bases). This CDR3 has 15 amino acids. The V gene's germline CDR1 is SGHVS and CDR2 FQNEAQ. For the CDR3, the DNA is TGTGTCAGCAGACCCCTGGGGGGGGATAATTCACCCCTCCACTTT. Residues: CVSRPLGGDNSPLHF.

In this sample, this clonotype turned up a few times. This sequence joins TRBV6-5 and TRBJ2-2, with D tentatively TRBD1 (6 bases). The CDR3 runs 14 residues. The germline CDR1 and CDR2 sequences are MNHEY and SVGAGI. The V end was cut by 4 bases, the J end by 6 bases, with 12 bases between. CDR3 sequence reads: CASSFIQGAGELFF. The DNA for the CDR3 is TGTGCCAGCAGTTTCATACAGGGTGCCGGGGAGCTGTTTTTT.

The V gene is TRBV20-1, the J gene TRBJ2-7; D is perhaps TRBD1 (5 bases). The CDR3 consists of 11 residues. V was clipped by 5 bases and J by 6 bases, with 11 bases between them. The germline V gene encodes CDR1 DFQATT and CDR2 SNEGSKA (reference sequence). This chain's CDR3 is CSAVQGSEQYV. CDR3 coding DNA: TGCAGTGCTGTCCAGGGATCCGAGCAGTACGTC.

The chain employs TRBV6-5 and TRBJ2-6; TRBD1 or TRBD2 may be the D gene (5 bases each). V was shortened by 3 bases and J by 0 bases, with 12 bases between the two germline ends. The length of the CDR3 is 17 residues. Germline-derived CDR1 and CDR2 are MNHEY and SVGAGI. CDR3 sequence reads: CASSYRGEGSGANVLTF. DNA for the CDR3: TGTGCCAGCAGTTATAGGGGCGAGGGCTCTGGGGCCAACGTCCTGACTTTC.

This chain links TRBV29-1 with TRBJ1-5; no clear D gene. The CDR3 runs 13 residues. Germline CDR1 reads SQVTM; CDR2 reads ANQGSEA. Trimming pared 5 bases from V and 2 bases from J, leaving 10 bases between. CDR3 loop: CSVRDAGNQPQHF. CDR3 nucleotide sequence: TGCAGCGTTCGAGATGCTGGCAATCAGCCCCAGCATTTT.

Comments on this clonotype: A clone one base away is much larger, so this may be a read error. J is TRBJ2-7 and V is TRBV5-6; TRBD1 aligns across 8 bases. Per the germline V gene, CDR1 is SGHDT and CDR2 is YYEEEE. Trimming took 3 bases from V and 5 from J; bases not matched to a gene: 1. The CDR3 runs 12 residues. The CDR3 DNA reads as TGTGCCAGCAGCTCACAGGGGGACGAGCAGTACGTC. Translating it yields CASSSQGDEQYV.

Remarks on this clonotype: A read error is possible here, since a much larger clone lies one base away. The chain uses TRBV5-5 and TRBJ2-2, with D perhaps TRBD1 (6 bases). This CDR3 comprises 14 residues. Germline V lookup: CDR1 SGHKS, CDR2 YYEKEE (reference sequence). The CDR3 DNA sequence: TGTGCCAGCAGCCCCAGGGGAGACACCGGGGAGCCGTTTTTT. This sequence encodes CASSPRGDTGEPFF.

This clonotype came up a few times. A much bigger clone sits one base away, suggesting this may be a read error. The chain uses TRBV9 and TRBJ1-2; D unclear. CDR1 SGDLS and CDR2 YYNGEE come from the germline V gene. With 0 bases removed from V and 4 bases from J, the gap between germline ends came to 4 bases. The CDR3 spans 12 residues. CDR3 bases: TGTGCCAGCAGCGTAGAGGGCTATGGCTACACCTTC. Residues: CASSVEGYGYTF.

The chain recombines TRBV6-5 with TRBJ1-4; weak D call: TRBD1 (5 bases). Germline CDR1 reads MNHEY; CDR2 reads SVGAGI. The CDR3 runs to 16 residues. V was clipped by 0 bases and J by 7 bases, with 15 bases between them. CDR3 loop: CASSYSAVGGLEKLFF. CDR3 bases: TGTGCCAGCAGTTACTCAGCGGTCGGGGGTCTTGAAAAACTGTTTTTT.

The V gene is TRBV12-3 or TRBV12-4, the J gene TRBJ2-7; 11 nucleotides match TRBD1. The CDR3 is 15 amino acids. Germline trimming cut 3 bases from V and 4 bases from J; bases unmatched to any gene: 5. CDR3 loop: CASSFPGQGGYEQYF. The CDR3 DNA reads TGTGCCAGCAGTTTTCCGGGACAGGGGGGTTACGAGCAGTACTTC.

Regarding this clonotype: Mismatch with germline at one junction end may stem from a read error. The rearrangement links TRBV7-6 to TRBJ2-7; D perhaps matches TRBD2 (6 bases). Germline CDR1 is SGHVS and CDR2 is FNYEAQ. There are 14 residues in the CDR3. DNA for the CDR3: TGTGTCAGCAGCGTGGGCGGGGTCTCCTACGAGCAGTACTTC. Translated, it gives CVSSVGGVSYEQYF.

V and J are TRBV7-9 and TRBJ1-2, with 7 bases matching TRBD1. CDR3 size: 14 residues. The germline gives CDR1 SEHNR, CDR2 FQNEAQ (reference sequence). V shed 5 bases and J 5 bases; nucleotides not matched to a gene: 8. The CDR3 DNA reads as TGTGCCAGCAGCAAGACAGGGACGTTATATGGCTACACCTTC. This codes for CASSKTGTLYGYTF.